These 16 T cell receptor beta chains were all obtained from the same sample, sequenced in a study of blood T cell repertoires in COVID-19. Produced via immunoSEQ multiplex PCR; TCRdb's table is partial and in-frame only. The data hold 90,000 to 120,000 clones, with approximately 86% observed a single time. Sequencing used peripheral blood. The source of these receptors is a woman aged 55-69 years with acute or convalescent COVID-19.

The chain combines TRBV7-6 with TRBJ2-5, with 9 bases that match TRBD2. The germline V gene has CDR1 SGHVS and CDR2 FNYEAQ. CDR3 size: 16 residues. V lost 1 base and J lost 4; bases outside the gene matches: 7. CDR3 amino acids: CASSLVGSGRGETQYF. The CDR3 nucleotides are TGTGCCAGCAGCTTAGTTGGTAGCGGGAGAGGAGAGACCCAGTACTTC.

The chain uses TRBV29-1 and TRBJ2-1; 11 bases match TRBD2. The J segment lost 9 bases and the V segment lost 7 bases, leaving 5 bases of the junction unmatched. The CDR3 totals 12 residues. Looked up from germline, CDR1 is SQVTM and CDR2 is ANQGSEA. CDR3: CSALAGVVEQFF. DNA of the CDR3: TGCAGCGCACTAGCGGGAGTGGTTGAGCAGTTCTTC.

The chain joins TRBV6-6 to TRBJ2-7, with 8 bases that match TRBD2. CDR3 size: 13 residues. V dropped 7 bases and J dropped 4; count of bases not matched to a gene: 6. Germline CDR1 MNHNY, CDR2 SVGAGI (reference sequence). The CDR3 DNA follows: TGTGCCAGCAAAAGCGGGGGTTTGTACGAGCAGTACTTC. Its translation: CASKSGGLYEQYF.

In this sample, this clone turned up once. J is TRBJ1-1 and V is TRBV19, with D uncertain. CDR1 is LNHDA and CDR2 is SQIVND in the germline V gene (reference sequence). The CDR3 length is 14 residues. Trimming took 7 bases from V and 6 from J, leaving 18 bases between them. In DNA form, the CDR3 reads TGTGCCAGTACCTCGAGGGTCGGTAGCGCTGAAGCTTTCTTT. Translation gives CASTSRVGSAEAFF.

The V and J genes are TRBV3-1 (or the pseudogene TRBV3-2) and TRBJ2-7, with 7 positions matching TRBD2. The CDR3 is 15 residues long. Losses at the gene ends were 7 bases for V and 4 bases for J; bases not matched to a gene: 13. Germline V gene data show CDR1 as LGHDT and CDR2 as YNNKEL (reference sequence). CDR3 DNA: TGTGCCAGCAACTTTCCGGGACTATGCTTTTACGAGCAGTACGTC. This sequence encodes CASNFPGLCFYEQYV.

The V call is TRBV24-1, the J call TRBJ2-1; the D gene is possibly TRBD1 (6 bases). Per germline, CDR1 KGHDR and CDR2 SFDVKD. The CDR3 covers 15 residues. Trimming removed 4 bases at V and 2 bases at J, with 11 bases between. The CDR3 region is CATSDGTRPYNEQFF. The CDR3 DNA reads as TGTGCCACCAGTGACGGGACACGACCCTACAATGAGCAGTTCTTC.

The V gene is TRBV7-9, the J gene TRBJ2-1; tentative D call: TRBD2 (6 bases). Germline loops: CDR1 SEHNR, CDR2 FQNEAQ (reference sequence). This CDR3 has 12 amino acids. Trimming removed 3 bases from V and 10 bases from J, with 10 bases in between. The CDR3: CASSLEAGEQFF. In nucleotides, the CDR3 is TGTGCCAGCAGCTTGGAAGCGGGCGAGCAGTTCTTC.

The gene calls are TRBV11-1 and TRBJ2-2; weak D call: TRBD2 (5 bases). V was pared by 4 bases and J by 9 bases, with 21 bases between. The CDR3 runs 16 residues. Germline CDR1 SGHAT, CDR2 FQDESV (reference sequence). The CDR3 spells CASSWRVDRPTRELFF. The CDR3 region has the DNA TGTGCCAGCAGCTGGCGGGTGGACCGCCCTACTCGGGAGCTGTTTTTT.

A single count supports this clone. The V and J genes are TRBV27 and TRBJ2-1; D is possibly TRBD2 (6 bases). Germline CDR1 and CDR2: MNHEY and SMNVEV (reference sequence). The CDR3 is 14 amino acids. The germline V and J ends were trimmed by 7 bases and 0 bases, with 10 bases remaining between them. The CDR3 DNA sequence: TGTGCCAGCACTGGGGGGAACTCCTACAATGAGCAGTTCTTC. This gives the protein CASTGGNSYNEQFF.

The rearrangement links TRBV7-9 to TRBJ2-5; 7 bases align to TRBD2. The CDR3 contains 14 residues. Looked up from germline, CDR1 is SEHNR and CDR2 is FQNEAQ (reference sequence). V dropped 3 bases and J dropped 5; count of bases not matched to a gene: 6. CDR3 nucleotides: TGTGCCAGCAGCTTTGCGGGAGAGGGGGAGACCCAGTACTTC. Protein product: CASSFAGEGETQYF.

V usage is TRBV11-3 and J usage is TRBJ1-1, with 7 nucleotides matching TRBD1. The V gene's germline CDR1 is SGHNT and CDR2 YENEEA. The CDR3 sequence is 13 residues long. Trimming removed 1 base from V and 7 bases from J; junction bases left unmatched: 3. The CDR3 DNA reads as TGTGCCAGCAGCTTAGGACAGGGCGGTGAAGCTTTCTTT. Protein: CASSLGQGGEAFF.

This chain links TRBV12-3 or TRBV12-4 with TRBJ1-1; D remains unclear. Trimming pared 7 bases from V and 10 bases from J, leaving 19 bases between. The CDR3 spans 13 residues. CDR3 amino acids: CASILLRNFGAFF. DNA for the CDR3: TGTGCCAGCATCCTACTCAGGAACTTTGGAGCTTTCTTT.

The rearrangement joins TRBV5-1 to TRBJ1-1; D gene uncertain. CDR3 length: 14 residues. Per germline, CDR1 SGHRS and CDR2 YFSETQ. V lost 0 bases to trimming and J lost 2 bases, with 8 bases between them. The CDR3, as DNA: TGCGCCAGCAGCTTGGACGCGGCTAACACTGAAGCTTTCTTT. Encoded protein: CASSLDAANTEAFF.

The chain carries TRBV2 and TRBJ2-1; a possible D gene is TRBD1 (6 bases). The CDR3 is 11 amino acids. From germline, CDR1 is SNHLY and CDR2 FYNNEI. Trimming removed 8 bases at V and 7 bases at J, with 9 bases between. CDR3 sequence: CASLRGNEQFF. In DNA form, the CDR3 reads TGTGCCAGCCTGAGGGGGAATGAGCAGTTCTTC.

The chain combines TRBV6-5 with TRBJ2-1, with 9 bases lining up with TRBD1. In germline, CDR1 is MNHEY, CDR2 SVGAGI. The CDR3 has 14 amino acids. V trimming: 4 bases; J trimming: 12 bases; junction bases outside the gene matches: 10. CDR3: CASSSTSPDRGQFF. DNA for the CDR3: TGTGCCAGCAGTTCTACCTCCCCGGACAGGGGGCAGTTCTTC.

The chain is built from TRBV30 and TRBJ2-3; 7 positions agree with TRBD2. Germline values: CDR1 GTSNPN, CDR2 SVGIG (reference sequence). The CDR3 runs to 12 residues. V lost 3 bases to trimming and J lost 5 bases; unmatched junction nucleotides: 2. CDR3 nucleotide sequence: TGTGCCTGGAGATCTAGCGGAGATACGCAGTATTTT. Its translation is CAWRSSGDTQYF. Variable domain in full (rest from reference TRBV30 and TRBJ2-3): SQTIHQWPATLVQPVGSPLSLECTVEGTSNPNLYWYRQAAGRGLQLLFYSVGIGQISSEVPQNLSASRPQDRQFILSSKKLLLSDSGFYLCAWRSSGDTQYFGPGTRLTVL.